Listed here is a single TCR beta chain. The data derive from a study of CD8+ T cells in alopecia areata. For the study at large: Among treated patients, oral tofacitinib was administered at 5 to 10 mg twice daily.

With 5 bases removed from V and 7 bases from J, the gap between germline ends came to 5 bases. CDR3 size: 11 residues. Per germline, CDR1 MNHEY and CDR2 SVGAGI. Isolated RNA was reverse transcribed into cDNA used as the sequencing template. The table came from immunoSEQ multiplex PCR; TCRdb's copy has only in-frame clones and leaves some out. Seen here are around 200,000 clones, under 60% observed once, and the top ten hold around 13%. The treatment was: oral pan-JAK inhibitor, 5-10 mg twice daily. The source was CD8+ T cells sorted from blood, collected at week 24, from a patient treated with tofacitinib. The chain employs TRBV6-5 and TRBJ2-2, with D uncertain. The receptor was derived from a human donor with alopecia areata. The CDR3 is CASSASGELFF. The CDR3, as DNA: TGTGCCAGCAGTGCTAGCGGGGAGCTGTTTTTT.